This T cell receptor beta chain derives from a study of preoperative IRX-2 immunotherapy in early breast cancer. The treatment denotes: preoperative locoregional IRX-2 cytokine immunotherapy. Preoperative locoregional IRX-2 cytokine immunotherapy was tested in the phase Ib source study. The assay was immunoSEQ multiplex PCR, and TCRdb's table has in-frame clones only and misses some. The data hold 35,000 to 50,000 clones, with about 95% observed a single time. The material sequenced was tumor tissue, taken after IRX-2 immunotherapy. This TCR derives from a human donor with breast cancer.

This CDR3 is CASRTDGQEGNNEQFF. CDR3 DNA sequence: TGTGCCAGCAGGACCGACGGACAGGAAGGGAACAATGAGCAGTTCTTC. The genes are TRBV27 and TRBJ2-1; 7 bases agree with TRBD1. Germline V gene data show CDR1 as MNHEY and CDR2 as SMNVEV (reference sequence). With 6 bases clipped from V and 5 bases from J, the junction kept 13 bases outside the gene matches. The CDR3 is 16 amino acids.